One and the same sample provided the 23 T cell receptor beta chains below, sequenced in a study of cytotoxic CD8 clonotypes in ibrutinib-treated CLL. Assay used: immunoSEQ multiplex PCR; TCRdb lists only in-frame clones, some missing. This repertoire shows just over 35,000 clones, 70% to 75% found once; its top ten account for 16%. The material was PBMCs, obtained at disease progression, from a patient treated with ibrutinib. The receptors originated from a human donor with chronic lymphocytic leukemia.

This clone came up a few times. The chain is built from TRBV2 and TRBJ2-3; 15 bases are shared with TRBD2. Trimming at V came to 8 bases and at J to 6 bases, leaving 9 bases not matched to a gene. CDR1 is SNHLY and CDR2 is FYNNEI in the germline V gene. CDR3 length: 16 residues. CDR3 loop: CASLSGLAGGRDTQYF. The CDR3 nucleotides read TGTGCCAGCCTCTCAGGACTAGCGGGGGGGCGCGATACGCAGTATTTT.

This clone has a handful of counts. This chain joins TRBV19 and TRBJ1-1, with 7 bases aligning to TRBD1. This CDR3 has 12 residues. Germline V lookup: CDR1 LNHDA, CDR2 SQIVND (reference sequence). V lost 6 bases, J lost 8 bases, and 6 bases stayed unmatched. CDR3 sequence (DNA): TGTGCCAGTAGCTTCGGAGGGGGCGAAGCTTTCTTT. Residues: CASSFGGGEAFF. The entire variable domain, with the rest obtained from reference TRBV19 and TRBJ1-1, is as follows: DGGITQSPKYLFRKEGQNVTLSCEQNLNHDAMYWYRQDPGQGLRLIYYSQIVNDFQKGDIAEGYSVSREKKESFPLTVTSAQKNPTAFYLCASSFGGGEAFFGQGTRLTVV.

The V call is TRBV13, the J call TRBJ2-3; D uncertain. V was pared by 0 bases and J by 2 bases, with 6 bases between. This CDR3 contains 14 residues. Per germline, CDR1 PRHDT and CDR2 FYEKMQ (reference sequence). The CDR3 nucleotides read TGTGCCAGCAGCTTAGGGGGCTTCACAGATACGCAGTATTTT. It is translated as CASSLGGFTDTQYF.

There are a few counts of this clone. This sequence joins TRBV5-1 and TRBJ2-2, with a possible D match to TRBD2 (5 bases). This CDR3 has 13 amino acids. Trimming left V 4 bases short and J 5 bases short, with 9 bases between. CDR1 is SGHRS, CDR2 YFSETQ, per germline. The CDR3 nucleotides read TGCGCCAGCAGCCTCCGGACTACCGGGGAGCTGTTTTTT. The encoded protein is CASSLRTTGELFF.

The genes are TRBV5-1 and TRBJ1-1; a possible D gene is TRBD1 (6 bases). The CDR3 loop spans 18 amino acids. Per germline, CDR1 SGHRS and CDR2 YFSETQ. Trimming removed 4 bases from V and 1 base from J, with 23 bases in between. CDR3 nucleotide sequence: TGCGCCAGCAGCAGACCAACAGGGTCACCCCCTCGGAACACTGAAGCTTTCTTT. This gives the protein CASSRPTGSPPRNTEAFF.

This chain connects TRBV27 to TRBJ1-5, with D hard to call. This CDR3 contains 16 residues. Looked up from germline, CDR1 is MNHEY and CDR2 is SMNVEV (reference sequence). V lost 6 bases and J 6 bases, leaving 21 bases between the germline ends. As DNA, the CDR3 is TGTGCCAGCAGCAGTTTATTGCGGGGATCGGGTCAGCCCCAGCATTTT. As protein: CASSSLLRGSGQPQHF.

This clone was counted only a few times. V usage is TRBV7-9 and J usage is TRBJ2-7, with TRBD2 as a possible D gene (5 bases). Trimming shortened V by 5 bases and J by 4 bases, and 9 bases separated the two germline ends. In germline, CDR1 is SEHNR, CDR2 FQNEAQ (reference sequence). The length of the CDR3 is 12 residues. The DNA of the CDR3 is TGTGCCAGCAGCCCAGCGGCGTACGAGCAGTACTTC. Its protein product is CASSPAAYEQYF.

The CDR3 DNA sequence: TGTGCCATCATAGGAGCGGGGGGGCCCCAAGAGACCCAGTACTTC. Translation: CAIIGAGGPQETQYF. The chain is built from TRBV10-3 and TRBJ2-5; TRBD2 aligns across 10 bases. The V gene end was trimmed by 7 bases and the J gene end by 1 base; junction bases not matched to a gene: 6. This CDR3 has 15 residues. CDR1 ENHRY and CDR2 SYGVKD come from the germline V gene.

The chain couples TRBV19 to TRBJ1-3; TRBD1 is a possible D gene (6 bases). CDR3 size: 15 residues. Germline lookup yields CDR1 LNHDA and CDR2 SQIVND (reference sequence). V shed 5 bases and J shed 2 bases, with 13 bases lying between them. CDR3 residues: CASSPQDSPGNTIYF. For the CDR3, the DNA is TGTGCCAGTAGTCCCCAGGACAGTCCTGGAAACACCATATATTTT.

The chain has TRBV15 and TRBJ2-1, with TRBD2 as a possible D gene (6 bases). Germline V gives CDR1 LNHNV, CDR2 YYDKDF (reference sequence). This CDR3 contains 15 residues. Trimming removed 8 bases from V and 5 bases from J, with 19 bases in between. The CDR3 sequence: CATSEGGGWDNEQFF. The CDR3 DNA reads as TGTGCCACCTCCGAAGGTGGGGGGTGGGACAATGAGCAGTTCTTC. Full variable domain (missing parts from reference TRBV15 and TRBJ2-1): DAMVIQNPRYQVTQFGKPVTLSCSQTLNHNVMYWYQQKSSQAPKLLFHYYDKDFNNEADTPDNFQSRRPNTSFCFLDIRSPGLGDTAMYLCATSEGGGWDNEQFFGPGTRLTVL.

V usage is TRBV19 and J usage is TRBJ2-5; 8 bases are a match to TRBD1. The germline CDR1 and CDR2 sequences are LNHDA and SQIVND (reference sequence). Trimming removed 5 bases from V and 6 bases from J; junction bases left unmatched: 2. This CDR3 is built from 12 residues. Written as DNA, the CDR3 is TGTGCCAGTAGTGGGGACAGGCAGACCCAGTACTTC. As protein: CASSGDRQTQYF.

The chain joins TRBV6-5 to TRBJ1-5; D is possibly TRBD1 (5 bases). CDR1 is MNHEY and CDR2 is SVGAGI in the germline V gene. V gave up 6 bases and J gave up 7 bases, with 10 bases separating them. The CDR3 loop spans 12 amino acids. The CDR3: CASSRGFQPQHF. As DNA, the CDR3 is TGTGCCAGCAGCCGGGGGTTCCAGCCCCAGCATTTT.

The chain combines TRBV7-7 with TRBJ2-2; unclear D gene. Trimming shortened V by 0 bases and J by 7 bases, and 12 bases separated the two germline ends. The CDR3 runs to 15 residues. Germline-derived CDR1 and CDR2 are SSHAT and FNYEAQ (reference sequence). CDR3 sequence (DNA): TGTGCCAGCAGCTTAGCCGAATCTATCGGCGGGGAGCTGTTTTTT. Amino acids: CASSLAESIGGELFF.

V gene TRBV9 combines with J gene TRBJ2-3; TRBD2 matches at 8 bases. This CDR3 contains 16 residues. V lost 4 bases and J lost 3; bases outside the gene matches: 10. The germline V gene encodes CDR1 SGDLS and CDR2 YYNGEE. Here the CDR3 DNA reads TGTGCCAGCAGCCCCCGGGCGGGGGGCCCAACAGATACGCAGTATTTT. Residues: CASSPRAGGPTDTQYF.

V and J are TRBV6-5 and TRBJ1-1; tentatively, D is TRBD1 (6 bases). Germline lookup yields CDR1 MNHEY and CDR2 SVGAGI. The CDR3 has 13 amino acids. V was cut by 8 bases and J by 1 base, with 11 bases left in between. DNA for the CDR3: TGTGCCAGCGGGAGGACAGCGAACACTGAAGCTTTCTTT. This sequence encodes CASGRTANTEAFF.

The chain is built from TRBV11-2 and TRBJ2-7; 7 bases agree with TRBD1. The CDR3 is made up of 12 amino acids. V shed 5 bases and J 12 bases; nucleotides not matched to a gene: 10. In germline, CDR1 is SGHAT, CDR2 FQNNGV. CDR3 residues: CASSRQGLGLYF. CDR3 bases: TGTGCCAGCAGCCGACAGGGTCTAGGCCTGTACTTC.

This clone was recorded many times. The chain uses TRBV19 and TRBJ1-2, with unresolved D. Germline-derived CDR1 and CDR2 are LNHDA and SQIVND (reference sequence). This CDR3 has 15 residues. Trimming shortened V by 3 bases and J by 0 bases, and 11 bases separated the two germline ends. The CDR3 DNA reads TGTGCCAGTAGTATTAGCCCTTATTCTAACTATGGCTACACCTTC. Amino acids: CASSISPYSNYGYTF.

The chain links TRBV6-5 to TRBJ2-7; 9 positions agree with TRBD1. Germline V gene data show CDR1 as MNHEY and CDR2 as SVGAGI. The CDR3 runs to 14 residues. The junction had 5 bases not matched to a gene; V was cut back by 7 bases and J by 1 base. As DNA, the CDR3 is TGTGCCAGCACCTTGGGACAGGGATCCTACGAGCAGTACTTC. The encoded protein is CASTLGQGSYEQYF.

The chain employs TRBV6-6 and TRBJ1-2; D might be TRBD1 (5 bases). The germline V gene encodes CDR1 MNHNY and CDR2 SVGAGI (reference sequence). The CDR3 loop spans 14 amino acids. With 3 bases removed from V and 6 bases from J, the gap between germline ends came to 14 bases. Here the CDR3 reads CASSYLTGPDGYTF. CDR3 bases: TGTGCCAGCAGTTATTTAACGGGACCGGATGGCTACACCTTC.

This clone was seen more than once but under ten times. The chain carries TRBV27 and TRBJ2-3; D may be TRBD2 (6 bases). The V gene lost 6 bases and the J gene lost 3 bases, with 16 bases spanning the gap. CDR3 length: 15 residues. Germline-derived CDR1 and CDR2 are MNHEY and SMNVEV (reference sequence). CDR3: CASREMGGATDTQYF. The CDR3 DNA sequence: TGTGCCAGCAGAGAAATGGGCGGGGCAACAGATACGCAGTATTTT.

J is TRBJ1-2 and V is TRBV12-5, with D possibly TRBD1 on 6 matching bases. Per germline, CDR1 LGHNT and CDR2 FRNRAP. V was cut by 0 bases and J by 5 bases, with 19 bases left in between. The CDR3 runs to 17 residues. CDR3 protein: CASGLVGTGNKGYGYTF. In nucleotides, the CDR3 is TGTGCTAGTGGTTTGGTCGGTACAGGGAACAAAGGGTATGGCTACACCTTC.

This sequence joins TRBV10-3 and TRBJ1-1; possible D gene TRBD1, 5 bases. This CDR3 comprises 15 residues. The germline V gene has CDR1 ENHRY and CDR2 SYGVKD. V was cut by 3 bases and J by 4 bases, with 15 bases left in between. The CDR3, as DNA: TGTGCCATCAGTGACAGGACAACTCTGGGCACTGAAGCTTTCTTT. It specifies CAISDRTTLGTEAFF.

This clone occurred once. The CDR3 here is CASSPGGGGLSYEQYF. DNA of the CDR3: TGTGCCAGCAGCCCTGGCGGCGGGGGCCTCTCCTACGAGCAGTACTTC. This rearrangement joins TRBV4-2 to TRBJ2-7; D possibly corresponds to TRBD2 (7 bases). The CDR3 length is 16 residues. CDR1 and CDR2 (germline): LGHNA, YNFKEQ. V was cut by 4 bases and J by 0 bases, with 16 bases left in between.